The following is a T cell receptor beta chain sequence with its context. This sample is part of a study of blood T cell repertoires in COVID-19. The CDR3 runs to 15 residues. In germline, CDR1 is SNHLY, CDR2 FYNNEI. The junction had 5 bases not matched to a gene; V was cut back by 4 bases and J by 1 base. Generated by immunoSEQ multiplex PCR, the TCRdb table keeps only in-frame clones and is missing some. This table holds approximately 250,000 clones, 65% to 90% found once. The receptor was isolated from a woman aged 50 to 60 with acute or convalescent COVID-19. The chain uses TRBV2 and TRBJ2-7, with 9 bases that match TRBD2. The sequencing sample was made of peripheral blood. CDR3 bases: TGTGCCAGCAGTGGGGGACTAGCTTATTCCTACGAGCAGTACTTC. Protein product: CASSGGLAYSYEQYF.